These T cell receptor beta chains were read from a single sample in a study of tumor-infiltrating lymphocytes in localized non-small cell lung cancer. Sequencing used immunoSEQ multiplex PCR; TCRdb keeps in-frame clones, though not all of them. The repertoire consists of 9,500 to 10,000 clones, with 60% to 80% occurring once and the leading ten covering approximately 9.9%. The sequenced material came from lung tumor tissue. These receptors were collected from a human donor with non-small cell lung cancer. Each CDR3 is given with its conserved first and last residue. The D gene is left open where the match is weak. Clone size, where shown, is once, few, many, or a class for clones that have expanded.

cdr3_length	d_call	j_call	v_call	clone_size	cdr3_nt	cdr3_aa
14	.	TRBJ1-1	TRBV14	once	TGTGCCAGCAGCCAAGATGCCGGGATTACTGAAGCTTTCTTT	CASSQDAGITEAFF
12	.	TRBJ2-7	TRBV30	.	TGTGCCTGGAGTGTGGGGGCGGGCGAGCAGTACTTC	CAWSVGAGEQYF
14	TRBD1	TRBJ2-5	TRBV9	.	TGTGCCAGCAGCGTCCGGACAGGGAAGGGGACCCAGTACTTC	CASSVRTGKGTQYF
12	.	TRBJ2-1	TRBV5-6	.	TGTGCCAGCAGCTGGGGATGGAATGAGCAGTTCTTC	CASSWGWNEQFF
16	TRBD1	TRBJ2-2	TRBV9	.	TGTGCCAGCAGCCCCCCGGGACAGTCCACAACCGGGGAGCTGTTTTTT	CASSPPGQSTTGELFF
16	.	TRBJ2-5	TRBV4-3	.	TGCGCCAGCAGCCAAGATCTAATCGTGAGGAGGGAGACCCAGTACTTC	CASSQDLIVRRETQYF
13	.	TRBJ1-3	TRBV6-5	.	TGTGCCAGCAGGTCGACAGGTGGAAACACCATATATTTT	CASRSTGGNTIYF
16	TRBD1	TRBJ2-1	TRBV18	.	TGTGCCAGCTCACCAGGCCCAGGGGGTATCGGCAATGAGCAGTTCTTC	CASSPGPGGIGNEQFF
14	.	TRBJ2-1	TRBV11-3	.	TGTGCCAGCAGCCTCCTGGGACTTTACAATGAGCAGTTCTTC	CASSLLGLYNEQFF
14	TRBD1	TRBJ1-6	TRBV25-1	.	TGTGCCAGCAGCCAGACAGGGAATAATTCACCTCTCCACTTT	CASSQTGNNSPLHF
12	.	TRBJ2-7	TRBV7-8	few	TGTGCCAGCAGCTTATTCATGTACGAGCAGTACTTC	CASSLFMYEQYF
14	.	TRBJ1-2	TRBV19	.	TGTGCCAGTAGTATTTGGCAGGTATCCTATGGCTACACCTTC	CASSIWQVSYGYTF
14	.	TRBJ2-7	TRBV6-1	.	TGTGCCAGCAGTCCAGCGGAATCCTCCTACGAGCAGTACTTC	CASSPAESSYEQYF
14	.	TRBJ2-7	TRBV6-5	.	TGTGCCAGCAGTTACAATGGACTTTTCTACGAGCAGTACTTC	CASSYNGLFYEQYF
17	TRBD1	TRBJ2-7	TRBV4-3	once	TGCGCCAGCAGCCAAGAATGGGGGGGGGACAGGGTAGACGAGCAGTACTTC	CASSQEWGGDRVDEQYF
13	.	TRBJ1-5	TRBV18	.	TGTGCCAGCTCATCGGGAAACAATCAGCCCCAGCATTTT	CASSSGNNQPQHF
16	TRBD1	TRBJ2-2	TRBV19	.	TGTGCCAGTAGGAGTGGACAGGGGGTTTACACCGGGGAGCTGTTTTTT	CASRSGQGVYTGELFF
13	TRBD1	TRBJ1-1	TRBV30	.	TGTGCCGAGCGGCAGGGGGTAGACACTGAAGCTTTCTTT	CAERQGVDTEAFF
14	.	TRBJ2-6	TRBV30	.	TGTGCCTGGAGTCTCAGCGAAGTGGCCAACGTCCTGACTTTC	CAWSLSEVANVLTF
17	TRBD2	TRBJ2-1	TRBV11-3	.	TGTGCCAGCAGCAAATCGACTAGCGGGGCCTCCTACAATGAGCAGTTCTTC	CASSKSTSGASYNEQFF
14	.	TRBJ1-6	TRBV30	.	TGTGCCTGGAGATCCGGGCCTCAGGGTTCACCCCTCCACTTT	CAWRSGPQGSPLHF
14	.	TRBJ1-1	TRBV15	.	TGTGCCACCAGCAGAGATCTTGGGGGGGCTAGAGCTTTCTTT	CATSRDLGGARAFF
13	.	TRBJ1-1	TRBV5-5	.	TGTGCCAGCAGCTTGGGGTCGAACACTGAAGCTTTCTTT	CASSLGSNTEAFF
15	TRBD1	TRBJ2-7	TRBV4-1	once	TGCGCCAGCAGCCAGCCGGACAGGGGGCAATACGAGCAGTACTTC	CASSQPDRGQYEQYF
13	.	TRBJ1-5	TRBV7-2	.	TGTGCCAGCAGCATCCCGGGGGGTCAGCCCCAGCATTTT	CASSIPGGQPQHF
12	.	TRBJ2-2	TRBV30	once	TGTGCCTGGGGGAGCTACGTCGGGGAGCTGTTTTTT	CAWGSYVGELFF
14	.	TRBJ1-1	TRBV5-3	.	TGTGCCAGCAGCTTAATTGGGGTTAACACTGAAGCTTTCTTT	CASSLIGVNTEAFF
13	TRBD1	TRBJ1-2	TRBV5-1	.	TGCGCCAGCAGCTTGACAGGGGTCTATGGCTACACCTTC	CASSLTGVYGYTF
14	.	TRBJ2-5	TRBV30	.	TGTGCCTGGAGTGTATCGTACATACAAGAGACCCAGTACTTC	CAWSVSYIQETQYF
14	TRBD1	TRBJ2-3	TRBV12-5	.	TGTGCTAGTGGTAGTGGACAGGTGGTAGATACGCAGTATTTT	CASGSGQVVDTQYF
15	.	TRBJ2-2	TRBV19	.	TGTGCCAGTAGTCCCCGGACAGCGAACACCGGGGAGCTGTTTTTT	CASSPRTANTGELFF
15	TRBD1	TRBJ1-5	TRBV6-1	.	TGTGCCAGCAGGCGACAGGGGTGGGACAATCAGCCCCAGCATTTT	CASRRQGWDNQPQHF
15	TRBD2	TRBJ2-7	TRBV5-1	once	TGCGCCAGCAGCGGGGGGGACGAGACAGCCTACGAGCAGTACTTC	CASSGGDETAYEQYF
15	.	TRBJ1-5	TRBV28	.	TGTGCCAGCAGTTTAGGGGGCTTACGCAATCAGCCCCAGCATTTT	CASSLGGLRNQPQHF
14	.	TRBJ1-1	TRBV5-5	.	TGTGCCAGCAGCTTGGACGGTCCGAACACTGAAGCTTTCTTT	CASSLDGPNTEAFF
14	.	TRBJ1-1	TRBV7-9	once	TGTGCCAGCAGCTCACCGGCAGGACGGACTGAAGCTTTCTTT	CASSSPAGRTEAFF
15	.	TRBJ1-2	TRBV28	few	TGTGCCAGCAGTCGATTCGACAGGCCCTACTATGGCTACACCTTC	CASSRFDRPYYGYTF
15	TRBD1	TRBJ1-2	TRBV9	.	TGTGCCAGCAGCGGGGACAGGCAAGGGAGGAATGGCTACACCTTC	CASSGDRQGRNGYTF
14	.	TRBJ2-2	TRBV11-2	.	TGTGCCAGCAGCTTTCAACCGAACACCGGGGAGCTGTTTTTT	CASSFQPNTGELFF
13	.	TRBJ1-1	TRBV7-2	.	TGTGCCAGCAGCCAAGGGGGGAACACTGAAGCTTTCTTT	CASSQGGNTEAFF
14	TRBD2	TRBJ2-5	TRBV6-6	.	TGTGCCAGCAGTCGAGCGGGAGCCCAAGAGACCCAGTACTTC	CASSRAGAQETQYF
16	TRBD2	TRBJ2-2	TRBV27	.	TGTGCCAGCAGACTAAGCGGGAGGGTGTACACCGGGGAGCTGTTTTTT	CASRLSGRVYTGELFF
15	.	TRBJ1-3	TRBV9	.	TGTGCCAGCTCGCGGAACGCCGCCTCTGGAAACACCATATATTTT	CASSRNAASGNTIYF
14	.	TRBJ1-1	TRBV11-2	.	TGTGCCAGCAGCTCGGACAGTTCGAACACTGAAGCTTTCTTT	CASSSDSSNTEAFF
15	TRBD1	TRBJ2-7	TRBV27	.	TGTGCCAGCAGCGCCCTGGACAGGGTATACTACGAGCAGTACTTC	CASSALDRVYYEQYF